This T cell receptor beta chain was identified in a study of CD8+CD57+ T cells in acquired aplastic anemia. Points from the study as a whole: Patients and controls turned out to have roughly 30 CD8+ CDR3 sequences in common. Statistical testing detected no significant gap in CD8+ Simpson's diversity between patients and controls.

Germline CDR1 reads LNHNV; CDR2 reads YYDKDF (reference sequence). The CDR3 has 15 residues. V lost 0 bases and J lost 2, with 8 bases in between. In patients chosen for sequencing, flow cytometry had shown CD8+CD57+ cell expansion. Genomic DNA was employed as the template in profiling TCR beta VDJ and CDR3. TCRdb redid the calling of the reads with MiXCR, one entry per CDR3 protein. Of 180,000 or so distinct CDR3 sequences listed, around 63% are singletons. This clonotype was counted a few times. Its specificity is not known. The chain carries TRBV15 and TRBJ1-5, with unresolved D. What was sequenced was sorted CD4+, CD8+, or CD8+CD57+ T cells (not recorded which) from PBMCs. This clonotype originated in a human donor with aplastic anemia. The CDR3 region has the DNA TGTGCCACCAGCAGAGATCTGGGTGGCAATCAGCCCCAGCATTTT. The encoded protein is CATSRDLGGNQPQHF.